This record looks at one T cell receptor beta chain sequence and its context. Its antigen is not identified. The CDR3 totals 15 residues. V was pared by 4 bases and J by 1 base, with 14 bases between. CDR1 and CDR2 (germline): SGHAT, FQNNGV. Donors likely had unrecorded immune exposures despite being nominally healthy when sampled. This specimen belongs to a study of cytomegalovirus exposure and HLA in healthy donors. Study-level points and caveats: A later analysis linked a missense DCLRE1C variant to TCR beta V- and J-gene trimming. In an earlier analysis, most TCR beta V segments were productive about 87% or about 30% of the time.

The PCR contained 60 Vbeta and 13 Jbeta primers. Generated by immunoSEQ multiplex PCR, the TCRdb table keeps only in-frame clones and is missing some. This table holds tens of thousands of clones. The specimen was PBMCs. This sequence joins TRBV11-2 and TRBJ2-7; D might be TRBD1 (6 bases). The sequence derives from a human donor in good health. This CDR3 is CASSYSQGVSYEQYF. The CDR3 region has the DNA TGTGCCAGCAGCTACTCACAGGGAGTTTCCTACGAGCAGTACTTC.